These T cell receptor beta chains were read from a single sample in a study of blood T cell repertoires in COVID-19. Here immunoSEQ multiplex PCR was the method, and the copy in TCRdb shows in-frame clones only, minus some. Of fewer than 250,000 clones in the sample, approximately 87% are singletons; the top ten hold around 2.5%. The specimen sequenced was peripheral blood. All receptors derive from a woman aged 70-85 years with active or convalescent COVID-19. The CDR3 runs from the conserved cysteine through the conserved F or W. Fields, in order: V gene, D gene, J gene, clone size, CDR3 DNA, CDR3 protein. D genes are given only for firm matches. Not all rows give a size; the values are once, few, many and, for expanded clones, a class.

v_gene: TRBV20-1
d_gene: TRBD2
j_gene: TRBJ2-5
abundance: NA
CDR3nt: TGCAGTCAGCGGGGGCTGGAGACCCAGTACTTC
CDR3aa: CSQRGLETQYF

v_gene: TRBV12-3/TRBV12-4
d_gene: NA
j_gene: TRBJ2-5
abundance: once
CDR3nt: TGTGCCAGCAGTTCCCAGCCGGGGGAGACCCAGTACTTC
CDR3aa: CASSSQPGETQYF

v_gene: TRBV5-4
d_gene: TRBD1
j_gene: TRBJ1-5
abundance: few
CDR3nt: TGTGCCAGCAGCTCCCAGGGGGCTAGCAATCAGCCCCAGCATTTT
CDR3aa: CASSSQGASNQPQHF

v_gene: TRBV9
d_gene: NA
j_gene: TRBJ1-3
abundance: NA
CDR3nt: TGTGCCAGCAGCAGCCGGGGCTCTGGAAACACCATATATTTT
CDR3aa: CASSSRGSGNTIYF

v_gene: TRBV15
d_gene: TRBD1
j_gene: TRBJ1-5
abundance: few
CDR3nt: TGTGCCACCAGCAGAACCCTCCTAAGGGGGCGTATCCAGCCCCAGCATTTT
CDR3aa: CATSRTLLRGRIQPQHF

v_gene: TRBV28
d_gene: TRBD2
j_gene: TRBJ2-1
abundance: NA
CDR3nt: TGTGCCAGCAGTAATCTAGACGGGACTAGCGGGAGAAGTGAGCAGTTCTTC
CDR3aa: CASSNLDGTSGRSEQFF

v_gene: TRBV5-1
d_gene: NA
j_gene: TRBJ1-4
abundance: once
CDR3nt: TGCGCCAGCAGCTTCGGAGGGGCAACTAATGAAAAACTGTTTTTT
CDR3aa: CASSFGGATNEKLFF

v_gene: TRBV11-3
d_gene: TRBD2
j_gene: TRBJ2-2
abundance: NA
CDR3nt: TGTGCCAGCAGCCCGGGACTAGCGAACACCGGGGAGCTGTTTTTT
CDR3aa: CASSPGLANTGELFF

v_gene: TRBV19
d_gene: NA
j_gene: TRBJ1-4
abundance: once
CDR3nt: TGTGCCAGTAGTATTACGGGCGGGGATAATGAAAAACTGTTTTTT
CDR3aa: CASSITGGDNEKLFF

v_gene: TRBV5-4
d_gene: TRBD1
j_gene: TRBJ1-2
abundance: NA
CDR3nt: TGTGCCAGCAACCCTAGACAGGGGTTGCGAGGCTACACCTTC
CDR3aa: CASNPRQGLRGYTF

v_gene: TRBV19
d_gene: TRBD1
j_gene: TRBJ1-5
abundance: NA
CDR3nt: TGTGCCAGTAGTACCCTGACAGGGTATCAGCCCCAGCATTTT
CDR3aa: CASSTLTGYQPQHF

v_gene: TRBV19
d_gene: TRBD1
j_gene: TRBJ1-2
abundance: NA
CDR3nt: TGTGCCAGCCGACAGGGGGGGGGTTATGGCTACACCTTC
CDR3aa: CASRQGGGYGYTF

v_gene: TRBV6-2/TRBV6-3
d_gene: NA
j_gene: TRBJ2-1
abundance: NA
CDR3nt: TGTGCCAGCAGTTCGACCAGCGGCGTCGGCGGTGAGCAGTTCTTC
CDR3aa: CASSSTSGVGGEQFF

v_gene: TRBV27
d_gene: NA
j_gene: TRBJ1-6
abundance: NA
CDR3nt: TGTGCCAGCAGTTCGGGGGAGGGCTTCTATTCACCCCTCCACTTT
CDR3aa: CASSSGEGFYSPLHF

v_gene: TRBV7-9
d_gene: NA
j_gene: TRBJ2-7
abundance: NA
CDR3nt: TGTGCCAGCAGCCCCGTTCCCCCCTACGAGCAGTACTTC
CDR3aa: CASSPVPPYEQYF

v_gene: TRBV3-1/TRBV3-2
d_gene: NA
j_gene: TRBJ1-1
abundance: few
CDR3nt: TGTGCCAGCAGCCATTTGGGGGGGTCCCCTGAAGCTTTCTTT
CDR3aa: CASSHLGGSPEAFF

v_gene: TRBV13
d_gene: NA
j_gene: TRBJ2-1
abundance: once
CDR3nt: TGTGCCAGCAGCTCAACCAACCCCCTGCCCCAGGGGCCCTCCAGGTCCTACAATGAGCAGTTCTTC
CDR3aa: CASSSTNPLPQGPSRSYNEQFF

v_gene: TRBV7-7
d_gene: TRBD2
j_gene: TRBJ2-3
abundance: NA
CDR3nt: TGTGCTAGCAGCTTAGGACTAGCGGAGGGCACAGATACGCAGTATTTT
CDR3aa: CASSLGLAEGTDTQYF

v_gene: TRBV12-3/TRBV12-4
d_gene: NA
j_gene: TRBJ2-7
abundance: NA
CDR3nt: TGTGCCAGCAGGGTCCGGGGGGAGCAGTACTTC
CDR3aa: CASRVRGEQYF

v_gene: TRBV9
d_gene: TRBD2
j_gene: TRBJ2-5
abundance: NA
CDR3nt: TGTGCCAGCAGCCTGCTAGCGGGGGGTTGGGGGCAAGAGACCCAGTACTTC
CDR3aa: CASSLLAGGWGQETQYF

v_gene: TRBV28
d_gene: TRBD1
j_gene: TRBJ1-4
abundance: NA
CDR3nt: TGTGCCAGCAGTCCGGGACAGATACGAAGAAAACTGTTTTTT
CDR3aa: CASSPGQIRRKLFF

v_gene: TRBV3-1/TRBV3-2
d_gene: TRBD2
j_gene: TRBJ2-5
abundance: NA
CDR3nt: TGTGCCAGCAGCCAAGCCGGGACTAGCGGGCTTAGGGAGACCCAGTACTTC
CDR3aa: CASSQAGTSGLRETQYF

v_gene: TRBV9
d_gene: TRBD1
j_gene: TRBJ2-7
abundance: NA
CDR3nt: TGTGCCAGCAGCGTAGCTGGGACAGGGGACCACGAGCAGTACTTC
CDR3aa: CASSVAGTGDHEQYF

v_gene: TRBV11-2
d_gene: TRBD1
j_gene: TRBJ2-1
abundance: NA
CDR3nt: TGTGCCAGCAGCTGGGGACAGGGGTTATACAATGAGCAGTTCTTC
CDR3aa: CASSWGQGLYNEQFF

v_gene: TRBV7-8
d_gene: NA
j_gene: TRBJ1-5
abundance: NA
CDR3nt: TGTGCCAGCAGCCCGGGCAGGGTGAGCAATCAGCCCCAGCATTTT
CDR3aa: CASSPGRVSNQPQHF

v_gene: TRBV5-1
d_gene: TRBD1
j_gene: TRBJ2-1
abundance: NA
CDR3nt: TGCGCCAGCAGCGGAAGGGGACAGGGGGTCGATGAGCAGTTCTTC
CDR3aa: CASSGRGQGVDEQFF

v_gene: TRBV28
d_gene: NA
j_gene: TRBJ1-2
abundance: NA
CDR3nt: TGTGCCAGCAGTTTCCCGCCAGGGCGGAACTATGGCTACACCTTC
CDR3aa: CASSFPPGRNYGYTF